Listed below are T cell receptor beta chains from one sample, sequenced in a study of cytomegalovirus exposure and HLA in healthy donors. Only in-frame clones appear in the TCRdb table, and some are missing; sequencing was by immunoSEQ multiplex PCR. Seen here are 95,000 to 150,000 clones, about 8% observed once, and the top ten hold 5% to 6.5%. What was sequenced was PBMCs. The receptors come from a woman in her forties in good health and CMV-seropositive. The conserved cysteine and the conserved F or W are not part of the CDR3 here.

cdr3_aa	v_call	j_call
ASSFNRERVNTQY	TRBV6-6	TRBJ2-3
ASSLVGLAANEQF	TRBV5-1	TRBJ2-1
ASSNSGGVSEKLF	TRBV6-6	TRBJ1-4
ATTEQVISYGYT	TRBV6-6	TRBJ1-2
ASSRLSEKMQY	TRBV4-1	TRBJ2-7
ASSLALAGGQVEQF	TRBV5-4	TRBJ2-1
ASISSGGPREQY	TRBV25-1	TRBJ2-7
ASSVDIAGPFYEQY	TRBV9	TRBJ2-7
ASSLEGLAGRDTQY	TRBV7-2	TRBJ2-3
ASSSRLGPYEQY	TRBV5-5	TRBJ2-7
ASIRGASYNEQF	TRBV2	TRBJ2-1
ASSVEGYNSPLH	TRBV6-1	TRBJ1-6
SVRTGRNEQF	TRBV29-1	TRBJ2-1
ASSQVSKGNTIY	TRBV4-2	TRBJ1-3
ASSERTGGSGSPLH	TRBV2	TRBJ1-6
ASSDQRGSSYEQY	TRBV6-1	TRBJ2-7
ASSTPGQGKGYEQY	TRBV19	TRBJ2-7
ASSGTGDDEKLF	TRBV18	TRBJ1-4
ASSYRQGGTEAF	TRBV6-5	TRBJ1-1
ASSYSSRGEAF	TRBV6-5	TRBJ1-1
ASSDQISRPGAPLH	TRBV6-1	TRBJ1-6
ASSVGPGRGKYNEQF	TRBV9	TRBJ2-1
AWSWSGNEAF	TRBV30	TRBJ1-1
ASSLGGTGGTEAF	TRBV11-2	TRBJ1-1
ASSSLRRVAGGPNEQF	TRBV28	TRBJ2-1
ASSLAVGGADEQF	TRBV5-1	TRBJ2-1
ASSKGGGFYEQY	TRBV19	TRBJ2-7
ASSPSYNEQF	TRBV14	TRBJ2-1
AWIDRNYGYT	TRBV30	TRBJ1-2
ASSLARGGSYEQY	TRBV5-1	TRBJ2-7
ASSLGNEGEQF	TRBV5-1	TRBJ2-1
ASSQRRDRVGDEQF	TRBV4-1	TRBJ2-1
ASSPPRAGGRGEQF	TRBV11-2	TRBJ2-1
ASSGHSGTGNGEQF	TRBV4-2	TRBJ2-1